One and the same sample provided the 32 T cell receptor beta chains below, sequenced in a study of blood T cells in healthy people across ages. Combining a sample-barcoded 5' primer with a J-beta primer mix, a second PCR ran for about 6 to 12 cycles. TCRdb reprocessed the 5' RACE reads via MiXCR and lists one record per CDR3 protein. The repertoire holds 800,000 or so distinct CDR3 sequences, with about half as singletons. The sample comprised blood. These receptors all stem from a man older than 75 in good health.

The chain has TRBV20-1 and TRBJ2-2; D is undetermined. Looked up from germline, CDR1 is DFQATT and CDR2 is SNEGSKA (reference sequence). Trimming took 0 bases from V and 4 from J, leaving 9 bases between them. The length of the CDR3 is 14 residues. CDR3 nucleotide sequence: TGCAGTGCTAGAGACAAGAGAGGCACCGGGGAGCTGTTTTTT. Encoded protein: CSARDKRGTGELFF.

The chain carries TRBV29-1 and TRBJ2-5, with TRBD2 matching over 15 bases. The V segment lost 2 bases and the J segment 7 bases; nucleotides outside the gene matches: 8. The CDR3 has 16 amino acids. CDR1 is SQVTM, CDR2 ANQGSEA, per germline. DNA for the CDR3: TGCAGCGTTGAAAGGACTAGCGGGAGGGCCATGGGGACCCAGTACTTC. Translation gives CSVERTSGRAMGTQYF.

The chain employs TRBV29-1 and TRBJ1-4; D not resolved. This CDR3 spans 12 amino acids. Per the germline V gene, CDR1 is SQVTM and CDR2 is ANQGSEA. V dropped 7 bases and J dropped 4 bases, with 10 bases sitting between them. Here the CDR3 reads CSARPDNEKLFF. The CDR3 DNA reads as TGCAGCGCCCGGCCAGATAATGAAAAACTGTTTTTT.

The chain recombines TRBV24-1 with TRBJ1-1; D remains unclear. V lost 3 bases to trimming and J lost 6 bases, with 10 bases between them. The germline CDR1 and CDR2 sequences are KGHDR and SFDVKD. This CDR3 region has 13 residues. The CDR3 bases are TGTGCCACCAGTGATCCAACAACAGCTGAAGCTTTCTTT. It yields the protein CATSDPTTAEAFF.

This clonotype was recorded many times. This sequence joins TRBV20-1 and TRBJ1-5; D is possibly TRBD1 (5 bases). Deletions cut 6 bases from V and 6 bases from J, with 18 bases between. Germline V gene sequence: CDR1 DFQATT, CDR2 SNEGSKA (reference sequence). The CDR3 consists of 14 residues. The CDR3 spells CSAPTGGKGQPQHF. Here the CDR3 DNA reads TGCAGTGCCCCGACGGGGGGTAAAGGTCAGCCCCAGCATTTT.

This chain connects TRBV27 to TRBJ2-5, with D possibly being TRBD1 or TRBD2 (5 bases each). The CDR3 contains 14 residues. The germline gives CDR1 MNHEY, CDR2 SMNVEV (reference sequence). The germline V and J ends were trimmed by 5 bases and 11 bases, with 21 bases remaining between them. The CDR3 loop is CASSPDYKVGEQYF. DNA for the CDR3: TGTGCCAGCAGTCCAGACTATAAAGTAGGGGAGCAGTACTTC.

This clonotype has only one observation. The V gene is TRBV2, the J gene TRBJ2-4; D perhaps matches TRBD2 (6 bases). Judging by the DNA end, TRBJ2-7 fits better; the J call may be wrong. The CDR3 runs to 15 residues. Germline V gene data show CDR1 as SNHLY and CDR2 as FYNNEI. The CDR3, as DNA: TGTGCCAGCAGTCTACGGGGGTCAAGACCCTACGAGCAGTACTTC. Translation gives CASSLRGSRPYEQYF.

In nucleotides, the CDR3 is TGTGCCAGCAGGCCCACAGGGGGTGCAACTAATGAAAAACTGTTTTTT. Residues: CASRPTGGATNEKLFF. The V and J genes are TRBV6-6 and TRBJ1-4; 8 bases line up with TRBD1. V lost 6 bases, J lost 0 bases, and 6 bases stayed unmatched. Per germline, CDR1 MNHNY and CDR2 SVGAGI (reference sequence). This CDR3 has 16 amino acids.

This clonotype was seen only a few times. V gene TRBV6-1 combines with J gene TRBJ2-3, with D perhaps TRBD1 (5 bases). Trimming shortened V by 7 bases and J by 7 bases, and 6 bases separated the two germline ends. CDR1 MNHNS and CDR2 SASEGT come from the germline V gene. There are 10 residues in the CDR3. CDR3 region: CASKGHTQYF. CDR3 nucleotides: TGTGCCAGCAAGGGGCATACGCAGTATTTT.

The J gene is TRBJ2-3, the V gene TRBV10-3, with 9 bases that match TRBD1. CDR1 and CDR2 from the germline V gene are ENHRY and SYGVKD. The CDR3 is 14 residues long. The V segment lost 8 bases and the J segment 3 bases; nucleotides outside the gene matches: 6. CDR3 loop: CAIRDDRGTDTQYF. The CDR3 DNA is TGTGCCATCCGCGACGACAGGGGGACAGATACGCAGTATTTT.

The chain is built from TRBV27 and TRBJ2-5, with D possibly TRBD2 on 5 matching bases. The V gene's germline CDR1 is MNHEY and CDR2 SMNVEV (reference sequence). The CDR3 sequence is 14 residues long. Trimming left V 6 bases short and J 11 bases short, with 22 bases between. The CDR3 DNA is TGTGCCAGCAGCCGAGAGATGGGTGTGAGGGAGCAGTACTTC. It yields the protein CASSREMGVREQYF.

In regard to this clonotype: This clone may be a read error of a much larger clone one base away. The gene calls are TRBV20-1 and TRBJ2-3; a weak D match, TRBD2 (5 bases). This CDR3 region has 14 residues. Germline CDR1 and CDR2: DFQATT and SNEGSKA (reference sequence). The CDR3 DNA sequence: TGCAGTGTTAGAGGCGGGCCCGCGGAAGATGCGCAGTATTTT. Protein sequence: CSVRGGPAEDAQYF.

The J gene is TRBJ2-1, the V gene TRBV29-1; the D call may be TRBD1 or TRBD2 (5 bases each). The germline CDR1 and CDR2 sequences are SQVTM and ANQGSEA. CDR3 length: 15 amino acids. V shed 4 bases and J shed 7 bases, with 20 bases lying between them. CDR3 nucleotides: TGCAGCGTTGGCGGGCGTCTATTTGAGGGGAATGAGCAGTTCTTC. Translating gives CSVGGRLFEGNEQFF.

The chain joins TRBV7-2 to TRBJ2-2; tentatively, D is TRBD2 (5 bases). Per germline, CDR1 SGHTA and CDR2 FQGNSA. There are 14 residues in the CDR3. The ends were cut back, 3 bases at V and 5 bases at J, with 10 bases in the middle. This CDR3 is CASSLLARTGELFF. CDR3 bases: TGTGCCAGCAGCTTGCTAGCTAGGACCGGGGAGCTGTTTTTT.

The chain recombines TRBV27 with TRBJ2-5, with D unclear. V lost 2 bases and J lost 1, with 20 bases in between. The germline CDR1 and CDR2 sequences are MNHEY and SMNVEV (reference sequence). There are 18 residues in the CDR3. Here the CDR3 DNA reads TGTGCCAGCAGTTTACCCCAAGGCTACGGCGGCTCCCAAGAGACCCAGTACTTC. This translates into CASSLPQGYGGSQETQYF.

There are a few counts of this clonotype. V is TRBV3-1 and J is TRBJ2-7, with 8 bases matching TRBD1. CDR3 size: 19 residues. Per the germline V gene, CDR1 is LGHDT and CDR2 is YNNKEL (reference sequence). V dropped 1 base and J dropped 1; count of bases not matched to a gene: 15. The CDR3 region is CASSQGFWKSDRGSYEQYF. CDR3 nucleotides: TGTGCCAGCAGCCAAGGTTTTTGGAAAAGCGACAGGGGTTCCTACGAGCAGTACTTC.

The table lists this clonotype with a few counts. J is TRBJ2-1 and V is TRBV20-1; weak D call: TRBD2 (5 bases). The ends were cut back, 3 bases at V and 10 bases at J, with 22 bases in the middle. The CDR3 consists of 15 residues. Germline V gives CDR1 DFQATT, CDR2 SNEGSKA (reference sequence). CDR3 bases: TGCAGTGCTAGCCCGGAGGCGAAAGGGCTTCGGGAGCAGTTCTTC. Translated, it gives CSASPEAKGLREQFF.

On this clonotype: A single base separates this from a much larger clone, so it may be a read error. This chain connects TRBV7-9 to TRBJ1-2; 7 bases align to TRBD1. Per the germline V gene, CDR1 is SEHNR and CDR2 is FQNEAQ (reference sequence). This CDR3 contains 16 residues. CDR3 sequence reads: CAGSPTGGRGSGGYTF. The CDR3 region has the DNA TGTGCCGGCAGCCCCACCGGTGGCAGGGGGTCAGGTGGCTACACCTTC.

This clonotype was seen once. Here the CDR3 reads CASSAGHKTEAFF. The CDR3 DNA follows: TGTGCCAGCAGTGCAGGACACAAAACTGAAGCTTTCTTT. This chain connects TRBV11-1 to TRBJ1-1; a possible D gene is TRBD1 (5 bases). The CDR3 is made up of 13 amino acids. The ends were cut back, 6 bases at V and 5 bases at J, with 13 bases in the middle. The germline gives CDR1 SGHAT, CDR2 FQDESV (reference sequence).

The chain joins TRBV20-1 to TRBJ2-2; 10 bases line up with TRBD2. The ends lost 6 bases at V and 4 bases at J; junction bases unmatched: 8. The CDR3 is 15 residues long. Per the germline V gene, CDR1 is DFQATT and CDR2 is SNEGSKA (reference sequence). The CDR3 is CSAPRTSGITGELFF. For the CDR3, the DNA is TGCAGTGCCCCAAGGACTAGCGGTATCACCGGGGAGCTGTTTTTT.

The chain uses TRBV28 and TRBJ1-2; TRBD1 agrees at 7 bases. CDR3 length: 15 amino acids. Looked up from germline, CDR1 is MDHEN and CDR2 is SYDVKM. V lost 3 bases, J lost 4 bases, and 8 bases stayed unmatched. The CDR3 DNA is TGTGCCAGCAGTTTCCAGTCGGCAGGGGGCTATGGCTACACCTTC. Translating it yields CASSFQSAGGYGYTF.

This clonotype was seen more than once but under ten times. CDR3 sequence reads: CASSLLRGLAGGEQYF. The CDR3 DNA follows: TGTGCCAGCAGTCTCCTAAGGGGACTAGCGGGAGGCGAGCAGTACTTC. The chain recombines TRBV28 with TRBJ2-7; TRBD2 matches at 15 bases. The CDR3 contains 16 residues. Losses at the gene ends were 5 bases for V and 6 bases for J; bases not matched to a gene: 8. The germline CDR1 and CDR2 sequences are MDHEN and SYDVKM.

This clonotype was found a few times. The chain employs TRBV18 and TRBJ2-3; D gene unclear. Germline lookup yields CDR1 KGHSH and CDR2 LQKENI. V was trimmed by 1 base and J by 4 bases, leaving 15 bases between them. The CDR3 is made up of 16 amino acids. The CDR3: CASSPLAPNPPDTQYF. The CDR3 DNA follows: TGTGCCAGCTCACCACTAGCACCCAACCCCCCAGATACGCAGTATTTT.

This clonotype has ten or more counts. The chain combines TRBV12-3 or TRBV12-4 with TRBJ2-7; a weak D match, TRBD1 (6 bases). The V end lost 1 base, the J end lost 7 bases, and 8 bases lay between the germline ends. This CDR3 spans 12 amino acids. The CDR3 loop is CASSLGGQEQYF. CDR3 nucleotide sequence: TGTGCCAGCAGTTTAGGGGGACAAGAGCAGTACTTC.

The genes are TRBV20-1 and TRBJ2-4; D possibly corresponds to TRBD2 (5 bases). The last part of the DNA fits TRBJ2-7 better; the J call may be wrong. This CDR3 spans 14 amino acids. Germline V CDR1 and CDR2: DFQATT, SNEGSKA (reference sequence). CDR3 in DNA: TGCAGTGCTCCCCTAATGGGATCTAGCCTCGAGCAGTACTTC. This encodes CSAPLMGSSLEQYF.

This clonotype was seen once. V is TRBV28 and J is TRBJ2-1; 8 bases are a match to TRBD1. The CDR3 contains 15 residues. Germline CDR1 reads MDHEN; CDR2 reads SYDVKM. V gave up 7 bases and J gave up 7 bases; unmatched junction bases: 12. The CDR3 DNA follows: TGTGCCAGCACCCTGGTGACAGGGGTGGAGAATGAGCAGTTCTTC. This codes for CASTLVTGVENEQFF.

This chain uses TRBV5-4 with TRBJ2-3; TRBD2 might be the D (5 bases). Germline CDR1 and CDR2: SGHNT and YYREEE (reference sequence). The CDR3 has 14 residues. Trimming left V 6 bases short and J 5 bases short, with 16 bases between. CDR3: CASKDPGVGDTQYF. The CDR3 DNA follows: TGTGCCAGCAAGGACCCCGGGGTGGGAGATACGCAGTATTTT.

This clonotype was seen many times. V usage is TRBV6-2 or TRBV6-3 and J usage is TRBJ2-7; 7 positions agree with TRBD1. Germline values: CDR1 MNHEY, CDR2 SVGEGT. V lost 6 bases and J lost 4; bases outside the gene matches: 6. The CDR3 consists of 13 residues. CDR3 coding DNA: TGTGCCAGCAGAGGGACAGTAGGGTACGAGCAGTACTTC. This translates into CASRGTVGYEQYF.

This clonotype has just a few counts. The gene calls are TRBV6-6 and TRBJ2-7, with D possibly matching TRBD1 (6 bases). Trimming pared 2 bases from V and 6 bases from J, leaving 14 bases between. The germline gives CDR1 MNHNY, CDR2 SVGAGI (reference sequence). This CDR3 region has 14 residues. The CDR3 loop is CASSYTAIGGEQYF. CDR3 DNA: TGTGCCAGCAGTTACACAGCCATAGGGGGCGAGCAGTACTTC.

This clonotype was counted many times. The V gene is TRBV7-8, the J gene TRBJ2-3; TRBD2 agrees at 7 bases. Unmatched junction bases numbered 3, after V lost 2 bases and J lost 1 base. CDR1 and CDR2 (germline): SGHVS, FQNEAQ. CDR3 size: 15 residues. In nucleotides, the CDR3 is TGTGCCAGCAGCTTAAGCGGGACCGGCACAGATACGCAGTATTTT. It translates to CASSLSGTGTDTQYF. Filled out from reference TRBV7-8 and TRBJ2-3, the complete variable domain reads GAGVSQSPRYKVAKRGQDVALRCDPISGHVSLFWYQQALGQGPEFLTYFQNEAQLDKSGLPSDRFFAERPEGSVSTLKIQRTQQEDSAVYLCASSLSGTGTDTQYFGPGTRLTVL.

This clonotype was found many times. The V call is TRBV10-3, the J call TRBJ2-1; D assignment may be TRBD1 or TRBD2 (5 bases each). The V and J ends lost 10 bases and 7 bases respectively, with 8 bases between them. The CDR3 is 10 amino acids. Germline CDR1 and CDR2: ENHRY and SYGVKD. In nucleotides, the CDR3 is TGTGCCACGGGGCAAAATGAGCAGTTCTTC. It yields the protein CATGQNEQFF.

This clonotype has ten or more counts. This rearrangement joins TRBV5-1 to TRBJ2-3; D gene uncertain. Germline lookup yields CDR1 SGHRS and CDR2 YFSETQ. V lost 0 bases, J lost 2 bases, and 10 bases lay in between. The CDR3 sequence is 15 residues long. CDR3 in amino acids: CASSLEKGHTDTQYF. DNA for the CDR3: TGCGCCAGCAGCTTGGAAAAGGGCCACACAGATACGCAGTATTTT.